The 10 T cell receptor beta chains listed next were all sequenced from one sample in a study of tumor-infiltrating lymphocytes in localized non-small cell lung cancer. TCRdb keeps only in-frame clones here, not all; method: immunoSEQ multiplex PCR. The repertoire holds around 16,000 clones, with about three quarters as singletons. The specimen sequenced was lung tumor tissue. The receptors derive from a human donor with non-small cell lung cancer.

This sequence joins TRBV9 and TRBJ2-1; the match to TRBD2 covers 13 bases. The V segment lost 3 bases and the J segment 1 base; nucleotides outside the gene matches: 1. CDR1 is SGDLS, CDR2 YYNGEE, per germline. This CDR3 spans 16 amino acids. DNA for the CDR3: TGTGCCAGCAGCGGGGGACTAGCGGGATCCTACAATGAGCAGTTCTTC. Encoded protein: CASSGGLAGSYNEQFF.

The chain recombines TRBV30 with TRBJ2-5; D not resolved. The germline V gene encodes CDR1 GTSNPN and CDR2 SVGIG (reference sequence). This CDR3 is 11 amino acids long. Trimming took 1 base from V and 5 from J, leaving 5 bases between them. The CDR3 region has the DNA TGTGCCTGGAGTGGTTCCGAGACCCAGTACTTC. The encoded protein is CAWSGSETQYF. The whole variable domain, filled in from reference TRBV30 and TRBJ2-5, reads SQTIHQWPATLVQPVGSPLSLECTVEGTSNPNLYWYRQAAGRGLQLLFYSVGIGQISSEVPQNLSASRPQDRQFILSSKKLLLSDSGFYLCAWSGSETQYFGPGTRLLVL.

This clone has only a few counts. This chain joins TRBV18 and TRBJ1-3; D is unclear. CDR1 KGHSH and CDR2 LQKENI come from the germline V gene. CDR3 length: 16 residues. Trimming removed 3 bases from V and 2 bases from J, with 14 bases in between. This CDR3 reads CASSPTMAEPGNTIYF. CDR3 coding DNA: TGTGCCAGCTCACCCACGATGGCAGAGCCTGGAAACACCATATATTTT. Drawing the rest from reference TRBV18 and TRBJ1-3, the complete variable domain is NAGVMQNPRHLVRRRGQEARLRCSPMKGHSHVYWYRQLPEEGLKFMVYLQKENIIDESGMPKERFSAEFPKEGPSILRIQQVVRGDSAAYFCASSPTMAEPGNTIYFGEGSWLTVV.

This clone appeared a few times. The chain joins TRBV5-1 to TRBJ2-7, with D perhaps TRBD2 (5 bases). V gave up 0 bases and J gave up 0 bases, with 10 bases separating them. Germline-derived CDR1 and CDR2 are SGHRS and YFSETQ. The CDR3 loop spans 15 amino acids. CDR3 sequence reads: CASSLAGLSSYEQYF. DNA for the CDR3: TGCGCCAGCAGCTTGGCCGGACTTAGCTCCTACGAGCAGTACTTC. The full variable domain, with the rest looked up from reference TRBV5-1 and TRBJ2-7, is KAGVTQTPRYLIKTRGQQVTLSCSPISGHRSVSWYQQTPGQGLQFLFEYFSETQRNKGNFPGRFSGRQFSNSRSEMNVSTLELGDSALYLCASSLAGLSSYEQYFGPGTRLTVT.

V is TRBV2 and J is TRBJ2-7, with 13 bases identical to TRBD2. This CDR3 has 16 residues. V shed 4 bases, J shed 2 bases, and the junction held 5 bases outside the gene matches. Germline V gene sequence: CDR1 SNHLY, CDR2 FYNNEI. As DNA, the CDR3 is TGTGCCAGCAGTGGGACTAGCGGGAGAGGGGCCTACGAGCAGTACTTC. This encodes CASSGTSGRGAYEQYF.

The chain carries TRBV7-2 and TRBJ2-5; D ambiguous. Trimming removed 1 base from V and 4 bases from J, with 7 bases in between. This CDR3 region has 13 residues. Germline lookup yields CDR1 SGHTA and CDR2 FQGNSA. CDR3 bases: TGTGCCAGCAGCTTAGTTCAACGAGAGACCCAGTACTTC. It encodes CASSLVQRETQYF.

CDR3 loop: CASSELRGTSGTDTQYF. The CDR3 nucleotides read TGCGCCAGCAGTGAGTTACGGGGGACTAGCGGCACAGATACGCAGTATTTT. The rearrangement uses TRBV10-2 and TRBJ2-3; 10 bases fit TRBD2. Germline V CDR1 and CDR2: WSHSY, SAAADI. The trim removed 1 base at V and 1 base at J, leaving 5 bases unmatched. The CDR3 contains 17 residues.

The rearrangement uses TRBV7-9 and TRBJ2-5, with 8 bases identical to TRBD1. The CDR3 runs 16 residues. Germline CDR1 is SEHNR and CDR2 is FQNEAQ (reference sequence). Trimming removed 6 bases from V and 0 bases from J; junction bases left unmatched: 9. The chain's CDR3 is CASSNRQGKYQETQYF. CDR3 nucleotide sequence: TGTGCCAGCAGTAATAGACAGGGGAAGTACCAAGAGACCCAGTACTTC.

The V call is TRBV6-4, the J call TRBJ2-3; D might be TRBD2 (6 bases). The CDR3 is 13 amino acids. V was cut by 5 bases and J by 2 bases, with 8 bases left in between. Germline CDR1 and CDR2: MRHNA and SNTAGT. CDR3 DNA sequence: TGTGCCAGCAGTTCGGGAGACACAGATACGCAGTATTTT. This translates into CASSSGDTDTQYF.

The chain is built from TRBV5-1 and TRBJ2-2; D is unclear. This CDR3 region has 15 residues. V lost 1 base and J lost 5, with 12 bases in between. The germline CDR1 and CDR2 sequences are SGHRS and YFSETQ. The CDR3 DNA follows: TGCGCCAGCAGCTTGATTAGGGATGGTACCGGGGAGCTGTTTTTT. Residues: CASSLIRDGTGELFF. Filled out from reference TRBV5-1 and TRBJ2-2, the complete variable domain reads KAGVTQTPRYLIKTRGQQVTLSCSPISGHRSVSWYQQTPGQGLQFLFEYFSETQRNKGNFPGRFSGRQFSNSRSEMNVSTLELGDSALYLCASSLIRDGTGELFFGEGSRLTVL.